These T cell receptor beta chains were read from a single sample in a study of T cells in tumors after PD-1 blockade. Profiled with immunoSEQ multiplex PCR; TCRdb holds only in-frame clones, not every one. The repertoire has roughly 59,000 clones, around 80% of them found once; the top ten carry around an eighth. The material sequenced was PBMCs, taken before anti-PD-1 treatment. Receptor source: a human donor with basal cell carcinoma. CDR3s include the opening cysteine and the closing phenylalanine or tryptophan. D genes are given only for firm matches. Not all rows give a size; the values are once, few, many and, for expanded clones, a class.

D,V,J,size,DNA,CDR3
.,TRBV14,TRBJ2-1,.,TGTGCCAGCAGCCAAGATATTGGGGGGGAGCAGTTCTTC,CASSQDIGGEQFF
.,TRBV25-1,TRBJ1-1,.,TGTGCCAGCAGGGCAAACGGGGGCACCACTGAAGCTTTCTTT,CASRANGGTTEAFF
.,TRBV5-1,TRBJ2-7,.,TGCGCCAGCAGCTCAAGGGGGAACTCCTACGAGCAGTACTTC,CASSSRGNSYEQYF
.,TRBV5-1,TRBJ2-7,.,TGCGCCAGTACCTTTGGACTCCAGAGCTCCTACGAGCAGTACTTC,CASTFGLQSSYEQYF
TRBD1,TRBV5-1,TRBJ2-2,once,TGCGCCAGCAGCTCATATAGCGGGACAGGGGGCACCGGGGAGCTGTTTTTT,CASSSYSGTGGTGELFF
.,TRBV6-6,TRBJ1-2,.,TGTGCCAGCAGCCCACAGGGAGACTATGGCTACACCTTC,CASSPQGDYGYTF
TRBD1,TRBV7-9,TRBJ1-6,few,TGTGCCAGCAGCTCTAGGACAGGGATGAATTCACCCCTCCACTTT,CASSSRTGMNSPLHF
.,TRBV5-6,TRBJ1-6,.,TGTGCCAGCAGCTTGGAAGGTTCACCCCTCCACTTT,CASSLEGSPLHF
.,TRBV6-1,TRBJ1-1,.,TGTGCCAGCAGTGATTCCCAGAACACTGAAGCTTTCTTT,CASSDSQNTEAFF
.,TRBV5-1,TRBJ1-2,once,TGCGCCAGCAGCTCCGACCACACACCGAACTATGGCTACACCTTC,CASSSDHTPNYGYTF
.,TRBV5-1,TRBJ2-5,.,TGCGCCAGCAGCAAATCGGGACCACAAGAGACCCAGTACTTC,CASSKSGPQETQYF
.,TRBV6-4,TRBJ1-6,few,TGTGCCAGCAGTGCCAATCAGAATTCACCCCTCCACTTT,CASSANQNSPLHF
.,TRBV5-6,TRBJ2-3,.,TGTGCCAGCAGTACCGACCCGGGAATGACAGATACGCAGTATTTT,CASSTDPGMTDTQYF
TRBD1,TRBV19,TRBJ1-2,.,TGTGCCAGTACGCGGACAGGGAACGGCTACACCTTC,CASTRTGNGYTF
.,TRBV5-5,TRBJ2-5,.,TGTGCCAGCAGCCCTGGTGCCGCGGGGGCACGCCCCCAAGAGACCCAGTACTTC,CASSPGAAGARPQETQYF
.,TRBV10-1,TRBJ2-3,.,TGCGCCAGCAGTGAGTCAGGGTTAGATACGCAGTATTTT,CASSESGLDTQYF
TRBD1,TRBV5-1,TRBJ2-7,few,TGCGCCAGCAGCCCCGGGACAGTGAGCTCCTACGAGCAGTACTTC,CASSPGTVSSYEQYF
TRBD1,TRBV12-5,TRBJ1-5,.,TGTGCTAGTGGAATGACAGGGAATCAGCCCCAGCATTTT,CASGMTGNQPQHF
.,TRBV25-1,TRBJ1-1,.,TGTGCCAGCAGTGAAATTGGGCAGATAGAAGGGAACACTGAAGCTTTCTTT,CASSEIGQIEGNTEAFF
TRBD1,TRBV6-5,TRBJ1-5,.,TGTGCCAGCAGTTCCGGGACAGGGACCTATCAGCCCCAGCATTTT,CASSSGTGTYQPQHF
.,TRBV28,TRBJ1-1,.,TGTGCCAGCAGTTTCGGGGGGAGTGGCACTGAAGCTTTCTTT,CASSFGGSGTEAFF
.,TRBV15,TRBJ2-5,few,TGTGCCACCAGCAGAGATCTAAAGGTCCAGTACTTC,CATSRDLKVQYF
.,TRBV15,TRBJ2-1,.,TGTGCCACCAGCCATACTACGCCCGGGGGCCCGACTAACAATGAGCAGTTCTTC,CATSHTTPGGPTNNEQFF
.,TRBV5-1,TRBJ2-3,once,TGCGCCAGCAGCTTGCGGGGGATGGGCACAGATACGCAGTATTTT,CASSLRGMGTDTQYF
TRBD1,TRBV10-3,TRBJ1-5,.,TGTGCCATCAGAGAGGGACAGGGGGGCGGTCAGCCCCAGCATTTT,CAIREGQGGGQPQHF
.,TRBV16,TRBJ2-7,.,TGTGCCAGCAGCCACTTACCCTCCCCGTCGGTGCAGTACTTC,CASSHLPSPSVQYF
TRBD2,TRBV5-1,TRBJ2-2,.,TGCGCCGCGCTTCCTCCCGGACTAGCGGTGGCCGGGGAGCTGTTTTTT,CAALPPGLAVAGELFF